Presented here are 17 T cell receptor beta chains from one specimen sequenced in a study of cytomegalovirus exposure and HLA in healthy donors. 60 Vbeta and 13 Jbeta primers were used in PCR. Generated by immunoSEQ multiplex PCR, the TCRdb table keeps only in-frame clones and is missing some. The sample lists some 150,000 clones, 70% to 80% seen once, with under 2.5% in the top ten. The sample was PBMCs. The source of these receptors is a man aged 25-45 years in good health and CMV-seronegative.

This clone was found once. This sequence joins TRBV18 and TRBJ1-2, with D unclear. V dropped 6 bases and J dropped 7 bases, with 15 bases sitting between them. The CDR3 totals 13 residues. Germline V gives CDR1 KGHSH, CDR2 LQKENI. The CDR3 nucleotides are TGTGCCAGCTCGAACGAGGTCGAGTTTGGCTACACCTTC. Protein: CASSNEVEFGYTF.

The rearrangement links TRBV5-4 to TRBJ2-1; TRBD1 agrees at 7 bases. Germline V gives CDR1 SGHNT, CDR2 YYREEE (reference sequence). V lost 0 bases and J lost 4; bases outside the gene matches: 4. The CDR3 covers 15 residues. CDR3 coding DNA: TGTGCCAGCAGCTTGGGACAGGGATCTTACAATGAGCAGTTCTTC. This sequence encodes CASSLGQGSYNEQFF.

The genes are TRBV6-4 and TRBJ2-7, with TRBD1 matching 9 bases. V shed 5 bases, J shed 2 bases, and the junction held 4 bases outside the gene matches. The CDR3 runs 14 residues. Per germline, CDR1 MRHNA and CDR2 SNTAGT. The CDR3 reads CASSPDRGTYEQYF. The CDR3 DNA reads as TGTGCCAGCAGTCCAGACAGGGGGACCTACGAGCAGTACTTC.

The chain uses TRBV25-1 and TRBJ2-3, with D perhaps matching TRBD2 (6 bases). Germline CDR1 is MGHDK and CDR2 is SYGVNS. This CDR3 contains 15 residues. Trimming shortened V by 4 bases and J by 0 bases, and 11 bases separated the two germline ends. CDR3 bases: TGTGCCAGCAGTGTGGAGGGGAGAAGCACAGATACGCAGTATTTT. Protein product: CASSVEGRSTDTQYF.

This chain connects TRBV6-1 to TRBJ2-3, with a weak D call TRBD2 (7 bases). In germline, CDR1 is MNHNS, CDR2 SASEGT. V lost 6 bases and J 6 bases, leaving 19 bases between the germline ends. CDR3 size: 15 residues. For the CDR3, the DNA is TGTGCCAGCAGGAGATACGGGGGGCCTATGGATACGCAGTATTTT. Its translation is CASRRYGGPMDTQYF.

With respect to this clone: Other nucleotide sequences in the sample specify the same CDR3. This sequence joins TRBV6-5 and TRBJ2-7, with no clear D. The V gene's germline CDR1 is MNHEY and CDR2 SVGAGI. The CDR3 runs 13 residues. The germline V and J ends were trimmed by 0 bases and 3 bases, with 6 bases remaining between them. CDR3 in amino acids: CASSYSGLYEQYF. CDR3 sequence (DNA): TGTGCCAGCAGTTACTCGGGCCTCTACGAGCAGTACTTC.

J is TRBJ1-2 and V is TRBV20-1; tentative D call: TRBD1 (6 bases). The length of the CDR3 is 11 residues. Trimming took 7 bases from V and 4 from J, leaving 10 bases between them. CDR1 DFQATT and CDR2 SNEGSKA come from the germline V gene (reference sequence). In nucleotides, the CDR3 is TGCAGTGTCCTGGGGGCCTATGGCTACACCTTC. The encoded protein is CSVLGAYGYTF.

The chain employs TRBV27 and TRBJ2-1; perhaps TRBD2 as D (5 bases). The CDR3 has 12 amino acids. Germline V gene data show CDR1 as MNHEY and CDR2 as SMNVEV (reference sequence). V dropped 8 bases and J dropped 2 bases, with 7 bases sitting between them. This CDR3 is CASSGAYNEQFF. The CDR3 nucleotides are TGTGCCAGCTCCGGGGCCTACAATGAGCAGTTCTTC.

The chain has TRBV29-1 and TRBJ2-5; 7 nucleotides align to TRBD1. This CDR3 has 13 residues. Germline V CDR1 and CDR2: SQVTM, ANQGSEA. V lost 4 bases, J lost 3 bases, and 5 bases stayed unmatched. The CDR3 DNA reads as TGCAGCGTTGCGGGACAGAAGAAAGAGACCCAGTACTTC. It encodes CSVAGQKKETQYF.

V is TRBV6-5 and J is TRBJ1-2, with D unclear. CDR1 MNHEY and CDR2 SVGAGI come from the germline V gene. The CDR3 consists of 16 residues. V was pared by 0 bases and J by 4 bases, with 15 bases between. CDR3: CASSYSFIGVSYGYTF. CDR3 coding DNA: TGTGCCAGCAGTTACTCATTCATCGGGGTATCCTATGGCTACACCTTC.

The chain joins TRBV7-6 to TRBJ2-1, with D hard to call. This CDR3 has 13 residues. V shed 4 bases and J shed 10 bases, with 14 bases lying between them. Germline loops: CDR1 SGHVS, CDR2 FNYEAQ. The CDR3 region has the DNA TGTGCCAGCAGCTACCCAGGTTCTGGGGAGCAGTTCTTC. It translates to CASSYPGSGEQFF. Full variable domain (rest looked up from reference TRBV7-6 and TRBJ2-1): GAGVSQSPRYKVTKRGQDVALRCDPISGHVSLYWYRQALGQGPEFLTYFNYEAQQDKSGLPNDRFSAERPEGSISTLTIQRTEQRDSAMYRCASSYPGSGEQFFGPGTRLTVL.

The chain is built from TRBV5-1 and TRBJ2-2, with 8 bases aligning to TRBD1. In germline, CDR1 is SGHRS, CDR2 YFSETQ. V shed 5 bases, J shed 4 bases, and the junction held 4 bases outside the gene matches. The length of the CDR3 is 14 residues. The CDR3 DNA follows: TGCGCCAGCAGGGACAGGGTGGCCACCGGGGAGCTGTTTTTT. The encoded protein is CASRDRVATGELFF. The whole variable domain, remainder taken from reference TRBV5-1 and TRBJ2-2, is KAGVTQTPRYLIKTRGQQVTLSCSPISGHRSVSWYQQTPGQGLQFLFEYFSETQRNKGNFPGRFSGRQFSNSRSEMNVSTLELGDSALYLCASRDRVATGELFFGEGSRLTVL.

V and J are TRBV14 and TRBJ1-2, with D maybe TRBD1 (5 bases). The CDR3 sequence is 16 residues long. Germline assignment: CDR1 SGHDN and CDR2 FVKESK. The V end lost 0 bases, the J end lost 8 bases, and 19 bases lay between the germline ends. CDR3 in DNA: TGTGCCAGCAGCCAAGATTTAAGGGGAGGTGCGGACGGCTACACCTTC. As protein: CASSQDLRGGADGYTF.

CDR3 DNA sequence: TGCGCCAGCAGCCAAGATTGCGGCAGAAGCACAGATACGCAGTATTTT. Translated: CASSQDCGRSTDTQYF. The chain joins TRBV4-1 to TRBJ2-3; D call uncertain. Trimming pared 0 bases from V and 0 bases from J, leaving 10 bases between. The CDR3 extends over 16 amino acids. The germline V gene has CDR1 MGHRA and CDR2 YSYEKL.

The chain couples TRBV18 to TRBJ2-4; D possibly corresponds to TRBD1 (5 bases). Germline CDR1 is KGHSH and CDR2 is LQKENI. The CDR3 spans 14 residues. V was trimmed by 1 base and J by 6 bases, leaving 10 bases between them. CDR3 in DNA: TGTGCCAGCTCACCACGGTCAGGGCTAAACATTCAGTACTTC. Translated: CASSPRSGLNIQYF.

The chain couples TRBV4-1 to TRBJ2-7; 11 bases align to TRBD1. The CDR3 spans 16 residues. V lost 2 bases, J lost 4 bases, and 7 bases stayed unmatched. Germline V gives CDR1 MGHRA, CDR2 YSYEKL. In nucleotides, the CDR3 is TGCGCCAGCAGCCAAACCCCGGGACAGGGGGGGTACGAGCAGTACTTC. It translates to CASSQTPGQGGYEQYF.

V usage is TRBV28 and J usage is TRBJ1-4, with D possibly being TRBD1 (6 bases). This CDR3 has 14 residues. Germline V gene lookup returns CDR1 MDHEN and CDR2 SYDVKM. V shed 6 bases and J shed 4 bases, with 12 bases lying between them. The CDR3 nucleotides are TGTGCCAGCAGCGAACAGGGTAATAATGAAAAACTGTTTTTT. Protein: CASSEQGNNEKLFF.